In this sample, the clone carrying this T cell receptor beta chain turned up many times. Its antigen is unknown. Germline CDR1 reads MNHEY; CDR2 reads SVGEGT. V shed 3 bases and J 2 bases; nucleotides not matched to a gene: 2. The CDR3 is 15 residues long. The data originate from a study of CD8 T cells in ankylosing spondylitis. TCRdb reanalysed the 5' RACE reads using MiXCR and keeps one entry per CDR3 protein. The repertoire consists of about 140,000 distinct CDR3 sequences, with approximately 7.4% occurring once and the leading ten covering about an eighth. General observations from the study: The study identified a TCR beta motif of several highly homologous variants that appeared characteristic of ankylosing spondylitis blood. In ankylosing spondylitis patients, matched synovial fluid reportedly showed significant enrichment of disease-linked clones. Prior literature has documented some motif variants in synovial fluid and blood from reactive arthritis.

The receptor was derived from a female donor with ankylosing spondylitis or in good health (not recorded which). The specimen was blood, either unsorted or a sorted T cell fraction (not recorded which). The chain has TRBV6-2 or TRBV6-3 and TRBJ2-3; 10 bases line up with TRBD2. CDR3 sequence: CASSYLAGDTDTQYF. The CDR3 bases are TGTGCCAGCAGTTATCTAGCGGGGGACACAGATACGCAGTATTTT.